A selection of T cell receptor beta chains follows, all from one sample in a study of PD-L1 blockade in urothelial cancer. Profiled with immunoSEQ multiplex PCR; TCRdb holds only in-frame clones, not every one. The sample lists about 120,000 clones; about 89% were seen once. The sample was PBMCs, taken around atezolizumab (anti-PD-L1) treatment. These receptors all come from a man aged 60-69 years with urothelial cancer. CDR3s include the opening cysteine and the closing phenylalanine or tryptophan. Fields, in order: CDR3 protein, CDR3 DNA, D gene, J gene, clone size, V gene. The D gene is left open where the match is weak. Not every row has a clone size; where given, it reads once, few, many or a size class.

CASSFLAGFLAKNIQYF TGTGCCAGCAGCTTCCTAGCGGGATTTCTAGCCAAAAACATTCAGTACTTC TRBD2 TRBJ2-4 NA TRBV7-2
CASSQGLDQPQHF TGTGCCAGCAGTCAGGGGCTCGATCAGCCCCAGCATTTT NA TRBJ1-5 NA TRBV28
CASSFPTGPTTEAFF TGTGCCAGCAGCTTCCCCACAGGGCCGACCACTGAAGCTTTCTTT NA TRBJ1-1 NA TRBV13
CASSAARDSGYGYTF TGTGCCAGCAGCGCCGCCCGGGACAGCGGCTATGGCTACACCTTC TRBD1 TRBJ1-2 NA TRBV9
CASRTGVSYEQYF TGCGCCAGCAGGACAGGGGTCTCCTACGAGCAGTACTTC TRBD1 TRBJ2-7 NA TRBV5-1
CASSGANENEQFF TGTGCCAGCTCAGGGGCGAACGAGAATGAGCAGTTCTTC NA TRBJ2-1 NA TRBV18
CASSDRQGPTDTQYF TGTGCCAGCAGTGACAGACAGGGCCCCACAGATACGCAGTATTTT TRBD1 TRBJ2-3 NA TRBV2
CASSFGTGGYKGTEAFF TGTGCCAGCAGTTTCGGGACAGGGGGTTATAAGGGTACTGAAGCTTTCTTT TRBD1 TRBJ1-1 NA TRBV27
CASSLSDRGAYEQYF TGCGCCAGCAGTCTCTCGGACAGGGGAGCCTACGAGCAGTACTTC TRBD1 TRBJ2-7 NA TRBV23-1
CASSGTSGSTDTQYF TGTGCCAGCAGCGGGACTAGCGGAAGCACAGATACGCAGTATTTT TRBD2 TRBJ2-3 NA TRBV7-3
CASSLVWGGPNNEQFF TGTGCCAGCAGCTTAGTGTGGGGGGGCCCAAACAATGAGCAGTTCTTC NA TRBJ2-1 NA TRBV11-2
CASSYGTGDEQYF TGTGCCAGCAGTTATGGGACAGGGGACGAGCAGTACTTC TRBD1 TRBJ2-7 NA TRBV6-5
CASSDGLAGDGGYEQYF TGTGCCAGCAGTGATGGGCTAGCGGGCGACGGGGGCTACGAGCAGTACTTC TRBD2 TRBJ2-7 NA TRBV25-1
CASSLPGGDEQYF TGTGCCAGCAGCTTGCCAGGGGGCGACGAGCAGTACTTC TRBD1 TRBJ2-7 once TRBV5-4
CASSKGGEAFF TGTGCCAGCAGCAAAGGGGGTGAAGCTTTCTTT NA TRBJ1-1 NA TRBV7-9